This T cell receptor (beta chain) was observed in a study of shared T cell receptors in the human thymus (dated by TCRdb to the early 2020s). About the study as a whole: The study examined how self-reactive, shared T-cell receptor alpha chains are generated in the human thymus.

The receptor library was made with the immunoSEQ multiplex PCR assay. TCRdb took this table from immuneACCESS and kept in-frame rearrangements with V and J called. Such tables lack part of the clones; where checked against another copy, unresolved V genes explain under half of the gap, and the rest is unexplained. The sample table records more than 550,000 clones; roughly 88% of these occur just once. The ten largest clones represent about 0.0098% of the sample. A word on this clone: This clone's antigen is unknown. No base qualities exist here, and no much larger clone lies one base off it.

According to the germline V gene (reference sequence), CDR1 reads LNHDA and CDR2 reads SQIVND. Inclusive of the bounding cysteine and phenylalanine, the CDR3 is 16 residues long. The DNA shown is the 48-base CDR3, in frame from base 1. Trimming removed 7 bases from V and 5 bases from J, leaving 20 bases between the germline ends. A further study also used this sample, focusing on human thymus T cells. As that second paper reports: The donors were immunologically healthy infants in Finland who had open corrective cardiac surgery for congenital heart defects. Thymus tissue was collected as surgical resects that were removed during corrective cardiac surgery. Both the thymic and the peripheral blood repertoires appeared to show biased V and J gene segment usage. The related research reported highly overlapping thymic TCR repertoires among unrelated individuals. The study used fewer than ten infant thymus samples plus four related peripheral blood samples to characterize TCR alpha and beta repertoires. Donor ages ranged from roughly 6 to 244 days, and the cohort comprised six male and a couple of female infants. Thymocytes were mechanically released from the tissue and were stored as pellets of about 9-33 million cells at -70 degrees C. Genomic DNA was extracted from frozen cell pellets with a QIAsymphony instrument. The immunoSEQ multiplex PCR assay was used to amplify the TCRB and TCRAD loci from a standardized amount of quality-controlled genomic DNA. Amplicons spanned the V(D)J region at a length sufficient to cover the CDR3 and identify V and J genes. The amplicons were sequenced on an Illumina platform via the commercial immunoSEQ service. Primer bias and sequencing errors were corrected using previously described methods, and TCRAD and TCRB definitions followed the IMGT database. Analysis of the repertoires was done with immunoSEQ Analyzer 3.0 and VDJTools and included basic statistics, V/J segment usage, diversity estimates, rarefaction and pairwise overlap. Chao1, ChaoE, Efron-Thisted, Shannon and inverse Simpson indices were used to estimate diversity, which was also estimated on datasets down-sampled to the smallest sample. Repertoire overlap was determined by strict matching of CDR3 nucleotide sequence, V gene and J gene, and Jaccard-based multidimensional scaling clustering was applied. On average, thymus samples yielded around 810,000 unique TCRB clonotypes, whereas blood samples yielded some 80,000.

The sequenced sample was thymocytes. This receptor was obtained from a girl under three years old with a congenital heart defect. Donor details come from another sample of the same person, matched by shared clones. The V gene is TRBV19 and the J gene is TRBJ2-2, with the D gene call left open. CDR3 region: CASTSKYGPWTGELFF. The nucleotide sequence reads as follows: TGTGCCAGTACCTCAAAGTATGGGCCGTGGACCGGGGAGCTGTTTTTT.